These T cell receptor beta chains were read from a single sample in a study of cytomegalovirus exposure and HLA in healthy donors. TCRdb keeps only in-frame clones here, not all; method: immunoSEQ multiplex PCR. The table records about 120,000 clones, 80% to 85% of them present only once. Sequencing was done on a sample of PBMCs. The receptors derive from a woman aged 35 to 49 in good health and CMV-seronegative. Each CDR3 is given with its conserved first and last residue. The order of the fields is D gene, clone size, J gene, V gene, CDR3 protein, CDR3 DNA. The D gene is left open where the match is weak. A clone size is listed for some rows: how often the clone was seen (once, few, many), or a class if it is expanded.

d_call: TRBD2; clone_size: once; j_call: TRBJ2-3; v_call: TRBV7-2; cdr3_aa: CASSPGLAGPRPVTDTQYF; cdr3_nt: TGTGCCAGCAGCCCGGGACTAGCGGGACCGAGACCCGTCACAGATACGCAGTATTTT
d_call: NA; clone_size: NA; j_call: TRBJ1-2; v_call: TRBV19; cdr3_aa: CASSTNTDNYGYTF; cdr3_nt: TGTGCCAGTAGTACGAATACAGATAACTATGGCTACACCTTC
d_call: NA; clone_size: NA; j_call: TRBJ2-7; v_call: TRBV20-1; cdr3_aa: CSGKDSYEQYF; cdr3_nt: TGCAGTGGGAAAGACAGCTACGAGCAGTACTTC
d_call: NA; clone_size: NA; j_call: TRBJ2-1; v_call: TRBV2; cdr3_aa: CASTRQGKYGNEQFF; cdr3_nt: TGTGCCAGCACTCGCCAAGGCAAATACGGGAATGAGCAGTTCTTC
d_call: NA; clone_size: NA; j_call: TRBJ1-5; v_call: TRBV5-8; cdr3_aa: CASSPRIRVGNQPQHF; cdr3_nt: TGTGCCAGCAGCCCCCGGATCAGGGTGGGCAATCAGCCCCAGCATTTT
d_call: NA; clone_size: once; j_call: TRBJ1-2; v_call: TRBV28; cdr3_aa: CASSSPGRGDPGYTF; cdr3_nt: TGTGCCAGCAGTTCTCCGGGCAGGGGCGACCCTGGCTACACCTTC
d_call: TRBD1; clone_size: NA; j_call: TRBJ1-5; v_call: TRBV5-8; cdr3_aa: CASSLGSGQGNQPQHF; cdr3_nt: TGTGCCAGCAGCTTGGGGTCGGGACAGGGCAATCAGCCCCAGCATTTT
d_call: TRBD1; clone_size: NA; j_call: TRBJ2-7; v_call: TRBV10-3; cdr3_aa: CAISESGQGFYEQYF; cdr3_nt: TGTGCCATCAGTGAATCCGGACAGGGGTTCTACGAGCAGTACTTC
d_call: TRBD1; clone_size: NA; j_call: TRBJ1-5; v_call: TRBV6-5; cdr3_aa: CASRVGQGYQPQHF; cdr3_nt: TGTGCCAGCAGGGTGGGACAGGGCTATCAGCCCCAGCATTTT
d_call: TRBD2; clone_size: NA; j_call: TRBJ2-1; v_call: TRBV6-1; cdr3_aa: CASSEAPLAPTYNEQFF; cdr3_nt: TGTGCCAGCAGTGAAGCGCCACTAGCGCCTACCTACAATGAGCAGTTCTTC
d_call: TRBD2; clone_size: NA; j_call: TRBJ2-5; v_call: TRBV13; cdr3_aa: CASSLGSSGVQETQYF; cdr3_nt: TGTGCCAGCAGCTTAGGGTCTAGCGGGGTCCAAGAGACCCAGTACTTC
d_call: TRBD2; clone_size: NA; j_call: TRBJ2-3; v_call: TRBV4-2; cdr3_aa: CASSVTSRADTQYF; cdr3_nt: TGTGCCAGCAGCGTGACTAGCCGAGCAGATACGCAGTATTTT
d_call: NA; clone_size: NA; j_call: TRBJ1-1; v_call: TRBV11-2; cdr3_aa: CASSTRDKIEAFF; cdr3_nt: TGTGCCAGCAGCACCCGAGACAAAATTGAAGCTTTCTTT
d_call: NA; clone_size: NA; j_call: TRBJ1-3; v_call: TRBV30; cdr3_aa: CAWRRTASGNTIYF; cdr3_nt: TGTGCCTGGAGACGGACAGCCTCTGGAAACACCATATATTTT
d_call: NA; clone_size: few; j_call: TRBJ2-1; v_call: TRBV27; cdr3_aa: CASSYFVGGDAYNEQFF; cdr3_nt: TGTGCCAGCAGTTACTTTGTAGGGGGAGACGCCTACAATGAGCAGTTCTTC
d_call: TRBD1; clone_size: NA; j_call: TRBJ2-3; v_call: TRBV7-2; cdr3_aa: CASSLGTRQGARDTQYF; cdr3_nt: TGTGCCAGCAGCTTAGGGACACGACAGGGGGCGAGAGATACGCAGTATTTT
d_call: NA; clone_size: NA; j_call: TRBJ1-1; v_call: TRBV6-1; cdr3_aa: CASSEGIRGNTEAFF; cdr3_nt: TGTGCCAGCAGTGAGGGGATCAGGGGGAACACTGAAGCTTTCTTT
d_call: NA; clone_size: NA; j_call: TRBJ1-1; v_call: TRBV19; cdr3_aa: CASRGWFEAFF; cdr3_nt: TGTGCCAGTCGTGGCTGGTTTGAAGCTTTCTTT
d_call: TRBD1; clone_size: once; j_call: TRBJ2-7; v_call: TRBV7-6; cdr3_aa: CASSEGQGSLEQYF; cdr3_nt: TGTGCCAGCAGCGAGGGACAGGGCTCTCTCGAGCAGTACTTC
d_call: NA; clone_size: NA; j_call: TRBJ1-4; v_call: TRBV28; cdr3_aa: CASERGGTNEKLFF; cdr3_nt: TGTGCCAGCGAACGAGGGGGAACTAATGAAAAACTGTTTTTT
d_call: NA; clone_size: NA; j_call: TRBJ1-1; v_call: TRBV14; cdr3_aa: CASSQDFGRGRQFPEAFF; cdr3_nt: TGTGCCAGCAGCCAAGATTTTGGTAGGGGCAGGCAGTTCCCTGAAGCTTTCTTT
d_call: TRBD1; clone_size: NA; j_call: TRBJ1-1; v_call: TRBV6-1; cdr3_aa: CASRDRTNTEAFF; cdr3_nt: TGTGCCAGCAGGGACAGGACCAACACTGAAGCTTTCTTT
d_call: TRBD1; clone_size: once; j_call: TRBJ2-2; v_call: TRBV5-8; cdr3_aa: CASSLPPTGLNTGELFF; cdr3_nt: TGTGCCAGCAGCCTCCCCCCGACAGGGTTAAACACCGGGGAGCTGTTTTTT
d_call: TRBD1; clone_size: few; j_call: TRBJ1-1; v_call: TRBV19; cdr3_aa: CASSRQGVPEAFF; cdr3_nt: TGTGCCAGTAGTAGACAGGGCGTCCCTGAAGCTTTCTTT
d_call: TRBD2; clone_size: NA; j_call: TRBJ2-2; v_call: TRBV13; cdr3_aa: CASSPYAGTKNTGELFF; cdr3_nt: TGTGCCAGCAGCCCTTACGCCGGGACTAAAAACACCGGGGAGCTGTTTTTT
d_call: NA; clone_size: NA; j_call: TRBJ2-1; v_call: TRBV9; cdr3_aa: CASSVLGQPSGNEQFF; cdr3_nt: TGTGCCAGCAGTGTTCTCGGACAGCCGTCAGGCAATGAGCAGTTCTTC
d_call: TRBD2; clone_size: NA; j_call: TRBJ2-1; v_call: TRBV2; cdr3_aa: CASRERLLAGGRYNEQFF; cdr3_nt: TGTGCCAGCCGTGAGAGGTTACTAGCGGGGGGGCGCTACAATGAGCAGTTCTTC
d_call: NA; clone_size: NA; j_call: TRBJ2-2; v_call: TRBV6-5; cdr3_aa: CASSLISGNPKGELFF; cdr3_nt: TGTGCCAGCAGTTTGATTTCCGGGAACCCGAAAGGGGAGCTGTTTTTT
d_call: TRBD1; clone_size: few; j_call: TRBJ1-1; v_call: TRBV4-1; cdr3_aa: CASRVQGGNTEAFF; cdr3_nt: TGCGCCAGCAGGGTACAGGGGGGGAACACTGAAGCTTTCTTT
d_call: TRBD1; clone_size: NA; j_call: TRBJ1-4; v_call: TRBV6-5; cdr3_aa: CASSFYRGTNEKLFF; cdr3_nt: TGTGCCAGCAGTTTTTACAGGGGAACTAATGAAAAACTGTTTTTT
d_call: TRBD1; clone_size: NA; j_call: TRBJ2-3; v_call: TRBV10-3; cdr3_aa: CAISDRQGADTQYF; cdr3_nt: TGTGCCATCAGTGACCGACAGGGGGCAGATACGCAGTATTTT
d_call: TRBD2; clone_size: NA; j_call: TRBJ2-7; v_call: TRBV5-1; cdr3_aa: CASSRFSGNPYEQYF; cdr3_nt: TGCGCCAGCAGCCGGTTTAGCGGGAACCCCTACGAGCAGTACTTC